This TCR beta chain derives from a study of blood T cell repertoires in COVID-19. The CDR3 extends over 15 amino acids. CDR1 and CDR2 from the germline V gene are DFQATT and SNEGSKA (reference sequence). Trimming removed 3 bases from V and 0 bases from J, with 15 bases in between. Libraries were prepared by immunoSEQ multiplex PCR; TCRdb keeps only in-frame clonotypes and omits some of them. The sample has over 55,000 clones, more than 75% seen once. This clonotype was sampled from a human donor in a cohort sampled during active COVID-19. Sequences were obtained from peripheral blood. The rearrangement joins TRBV20-1 to TRBJ2-7, with D perhaps TRBD1 (6 bases). For the CDR3, the DNA is TGCAGTGCTAGTATGGTTACAGGGTCCTCCTACGAGCAGTACTTC. Translation: CSASMVTGSSYEQYF.